The 3 T cell receptor beta chains reported below all come from one sample, sequenced in a study of blood T cell repertoires in COVID-19. Clones were sequenced by immunoSEQ multiplex PCR, and TCRdb holds only the in-frame ones, with some missing. The data hold around 160,000 clones, with about 90% observed a single time. Sequenced material: peripheral blood. The source is a man older than 75 with acute or convalescent COVID-19.

This chain uses TRBV20-1 with TRBJ1-1, with 7 bases aligning to TRBD1. Germline CDR1 and CDR2: DFQATT and SNEGSKA (reference sequence). This CDR3 is built from 14 residues. Trimming took 3 bases from V and 4 from J; bases not matched to a gene: 8. CDR3 nucleotides: TGCAGTGCTAGTTTGAGCCAGGGGGGCACTGAAGCTTTCTTT. Translated, it gives CSASLSQGGTEAFF.

The chain carries TRBV27 and TRBJ1-4; weak D call: TRBD1 (5 bases). The ends were cut back, 8 bases at V and 8 bases at J, with 15 bases in the middle. Germline-derived CDR1 and CDR2 are MNHEY and SMNVEV (reference sequence). This CDR3 is 13 amino acids long. CDR3 region: CASGIRVREKLFF. The CDR3 DNA is TGTGCCAGCGGTATCAGGGTGCGCGAAAAACTGTTTTTT. Full variable domain (rest looked up from reference TRBV27 and TRBJ1-4): EAQVTQNPRYLITVTGKKLTVTCSQNMNHEYMSWYRQDPGLGLRQIYYSMNVEVTDKGDVPEGYKVSRKEKRNFPLILESPSPNQTSLYFCASGIRVREKLFFGSGTQLSVL.

V is TRBV24-1 and J is TRBJ2-7; TRBD2 matches at 7 bases. Trimming took 5 bases from V and 5 from J; bases not matched to a gene: 2. CDR1 KGHDR and CDR2 SFDVKD come from the germline V gene. This CDR3 region has 12 residues. As DNA, the CDR3 is TGTGCCACCAGTGGGACTAGTAACGAGCAGTACTTC. The encoded protein is CATSGTSNEQYF.